This TCR beta chain derives from a study of blood T cell repertoires in COVID-19. Study-level information: T cells, B-cell-depleted T cells, or PBMCs supplied cDNA or gDNA.

Assay used: immunoSEQ multiplex PCR; TCRdb lists only in-frame clones, some missing. Among 200,000 to 250,000 clones listed, around 84% were seen once. The CDR3 has 14 residues. Germline assignment: CDR1 SGHNT and CDR2 YYREEE (reference sequence). The V end was cut by 0 bases, the J end by 4 bases, with 10 bases between. This clone was counted a single time. The sample was peripheral blood. The chain carries TRBV5-4 and TRBJ1-1; tentatively, D is TRBD1 (5 bases). The TCR sequence derives from a man younger than 40 with active or convalescent COVID-19. This CDR3 reads CASSLALGPTEAFF. The CDR3 DNA reads as TGTGCCAGCAGCTTGGCTCTGGGGCCCACTGAAGCTTTCTTT.